The 6 T cell receptor beta chains presented below share a single source sample, sequenced in a study of CD4 T cells in relation to SARS-CoV-2 and coronaviruses. The unexposed donors gave CD4+ T cells in about 2010-2019, prior to COVID-19. CD4+ T cells were isolated from the cells after nine to eleven days of culture. Their antigens are not known. Method: immunoSEQ multiplex PCR; TCRdb's copy keeps in-frame clones and lacks some. The sample has 15,000 to 20,000 clones, about 80% seen once. The sample taken for sequencing was CD4+ T cells from PBMCs, cultured in vitro. The receptor source for this set is a human donor in good health.

This sequence joins TRBV6-5 and TRBJ1-1, with 8 bases lining up with TRBD1. V lost 4 bases, J lost 3 bases, and 7 bases stayed unmatched. The length of the CDR3 is 15 residues. Germline V CDR1 and CDR2: MNHEY, SVGAGI. The CDR3 nucleotides are TGTGCCAGCAGTTTAAACCTACAGGGGGACACTGAAGCTTTCTTT. Translation: CASSLNLQGDTEAFF.

The chain links TRBV9 to TRBJ2-3; either TRBD1 or TRBD2 may supply D (5 bases each). Germline loops: CDR1 SGDLS, CDR2 YYNGEE. V lost 3 bases, J lost 0 bases, and 11 bases lay in between. The CDR3 covers 15 residues. In DNA, the CDR3 is TGTGCCAGCAGCGGTGGGACGGTTAGCACAGATACGCAGTATTTT. This encodes CASSGGTVSTDTQYF.

This sequence joins TRBV6-1 and TRBJ2-1; 10 positions agree with TRBD2. Looked up from germline, CDR1 is MNHNS and CDR2 is SASEGT. After removal of 2 bases from V and 5 bases from J, the junction contained 3 bases not matched to a gene. The CDR3 is made up of 15 amino acids. The CDR3 coding sequence is TGTGCCAGCAGTGAACCCGGACTAGCGGACAATGAGCAGTTCTTC. Amino acid sequence: CASSEPGLADNEQFF.

This chain joins TRBV23-1 and TRBJ2-3; D could derive from TRBD1 or TRBD2 (5 bases each). TRBV23-1 falls under the ORF class, with uncertain function. V lost 4 bases and J 4 bases, leaving 18 bases between the germline ends. The length of the CDR3 is 16 residues. The CDR3 coding sequence is TGCGCCAGCAGTCGCAGCTGGGGGAAGCTGCCAGATACGCAGTATTTT. Residues: CASSRSWGKLPDTQYF.

The genes are TRBV7-3 and TRBJ2-1; TRBD1 matches at 10 bases. Germline CDR1 SGHTA, CDR2 FQGTGA. The CDR3 is 13 amino acids. Trimming cost V 4 bases and J 10 bases; bases outside gene matches: 4. CDR3 in amino acids: CASSSETGGEQFF. The CDR3 DNA is TGTGCCAGCAGCTCAGAGACAGGGGGCGAGCAGTTCTTC.

This clone was detected a few times. This chain links TRBV12-3 or TRBV12-4 with TRBJ1-1, with D possibly matching TRBD1 (5 bases). The CDR3 spans 13 residues. Deletions cut 6 bases from V and 4 bases from J, with 12 bases between. The CDR3 DNA follows: TGTGCCAGCAGGCAGGGATGGGCCACTGAAGCTTTCTTT. It yields the protein CASRQGWATEAFF.